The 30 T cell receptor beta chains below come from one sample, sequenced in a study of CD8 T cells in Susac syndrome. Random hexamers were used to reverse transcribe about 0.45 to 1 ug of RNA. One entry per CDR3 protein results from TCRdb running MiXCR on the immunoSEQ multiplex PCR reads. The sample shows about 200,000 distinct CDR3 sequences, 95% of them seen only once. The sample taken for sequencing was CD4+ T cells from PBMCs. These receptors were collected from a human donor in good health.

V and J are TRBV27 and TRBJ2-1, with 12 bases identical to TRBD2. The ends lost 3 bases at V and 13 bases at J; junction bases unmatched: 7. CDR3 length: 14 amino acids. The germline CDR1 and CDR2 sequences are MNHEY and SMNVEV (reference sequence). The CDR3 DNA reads TGTGCCAGCAGTTTGGGGCTAGCGGGAGGGCCCCAGTTCTTC. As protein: CASSLGLAGGPQFF.

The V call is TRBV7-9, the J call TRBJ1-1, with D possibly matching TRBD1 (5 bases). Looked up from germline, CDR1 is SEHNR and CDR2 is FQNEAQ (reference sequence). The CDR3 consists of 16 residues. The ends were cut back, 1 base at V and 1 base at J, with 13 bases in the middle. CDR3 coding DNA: TGTGCCAGCAGCTTAGTGTCCGGGACCCCGAACACTGAAGCTTTCTTT. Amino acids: CASSLVSGTPNTEAFF.

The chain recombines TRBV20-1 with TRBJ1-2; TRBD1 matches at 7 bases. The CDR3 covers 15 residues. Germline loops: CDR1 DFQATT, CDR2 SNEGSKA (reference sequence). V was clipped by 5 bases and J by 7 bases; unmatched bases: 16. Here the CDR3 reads CSAPPVRQGRLGYTF. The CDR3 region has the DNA TGCAGTGCTCCACCCGTAAGACAGGGAAGACTTGGCTACACCTTC.

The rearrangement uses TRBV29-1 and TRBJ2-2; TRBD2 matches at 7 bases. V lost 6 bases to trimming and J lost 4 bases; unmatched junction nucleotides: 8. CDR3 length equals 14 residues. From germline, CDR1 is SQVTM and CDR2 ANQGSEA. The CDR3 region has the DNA TGCAGCGTAAAGGGCGGGAGAAGCACCGGGGAGCTGTTTTTT. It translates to CSVKGGRSTGELFF.

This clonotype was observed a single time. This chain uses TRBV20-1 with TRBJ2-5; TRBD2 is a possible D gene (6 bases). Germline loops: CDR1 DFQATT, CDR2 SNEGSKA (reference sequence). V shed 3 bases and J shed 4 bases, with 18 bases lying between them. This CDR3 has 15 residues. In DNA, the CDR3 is TGCAGTGCTAGGGCGGGCAGGGAGGTTCCAGAGACCCAGTACTTC. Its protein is CSARAGREVPETQYF.

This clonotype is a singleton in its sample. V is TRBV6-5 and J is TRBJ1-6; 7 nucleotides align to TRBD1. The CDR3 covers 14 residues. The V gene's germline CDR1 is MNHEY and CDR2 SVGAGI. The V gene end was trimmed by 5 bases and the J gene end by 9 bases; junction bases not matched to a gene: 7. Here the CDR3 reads CASSLRDSASPLHF. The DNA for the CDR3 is TGTGCCAGCAGTCTCCGGGACAGCGCTTCACCCCTCCACTTT.

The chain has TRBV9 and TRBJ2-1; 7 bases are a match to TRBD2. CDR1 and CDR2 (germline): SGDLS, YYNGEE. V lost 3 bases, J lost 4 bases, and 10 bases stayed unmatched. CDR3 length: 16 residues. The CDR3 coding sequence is TGTGCCAGCAGCGCACAAAGGCGGGGGAAATACAATGAGCAGTTCTTC. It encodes CASSAQRRGKYNEQFF.

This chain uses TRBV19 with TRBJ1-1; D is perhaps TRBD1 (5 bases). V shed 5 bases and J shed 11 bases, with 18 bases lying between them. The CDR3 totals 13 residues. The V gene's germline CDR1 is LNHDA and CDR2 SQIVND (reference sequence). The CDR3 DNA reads TGTGCCAGTAGTTTCCGACAGACTTTAGAGGCTTTCTTT. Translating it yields CASSFRQTLEAFF.

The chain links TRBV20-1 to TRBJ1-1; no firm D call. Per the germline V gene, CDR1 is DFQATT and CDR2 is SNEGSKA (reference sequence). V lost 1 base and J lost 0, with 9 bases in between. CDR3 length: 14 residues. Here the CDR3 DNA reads TGCAGTGCTAGAGGAGGGTCGGTGAACACTGAAGCTTTCTTT. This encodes CSARGGSVNTEAFF.

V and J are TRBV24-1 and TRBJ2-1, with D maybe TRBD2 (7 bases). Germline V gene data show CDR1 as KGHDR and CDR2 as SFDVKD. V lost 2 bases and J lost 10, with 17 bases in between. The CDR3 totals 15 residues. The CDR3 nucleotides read TGTGCCACCAGTGATTCGGGGGGCCGCCGGTGGGAGCAGTTCTTC. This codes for CATSDSGGRRWEQFF.

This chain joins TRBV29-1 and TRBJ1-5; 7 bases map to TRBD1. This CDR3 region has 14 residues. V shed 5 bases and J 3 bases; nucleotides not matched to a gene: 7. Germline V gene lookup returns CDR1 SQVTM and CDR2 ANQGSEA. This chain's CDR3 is CSVRGTDLNQPQHF. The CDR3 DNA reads TGCAGCGTTCGCGGGACAGACCTCAATCAGCCCCAGCATTTT.

The CDR3 region is CASSFRPGREQYV. In nucleotides, the CDR3 is TGTGCCAGCAGCTTCCGGCCAGGGAGAGAGCAGTACGTC. This chain connects TRBV27 to TRBJ2-7; D might be TRBD1 or TRBD2, each matching 5 bases. Germline CDR1 MNHEY, CDR2 SMNVEV (reference sequence). V was clipped by 6 bases and J by 7 bases, with 16 bases between them. The CDR3 is 13 amino acids.

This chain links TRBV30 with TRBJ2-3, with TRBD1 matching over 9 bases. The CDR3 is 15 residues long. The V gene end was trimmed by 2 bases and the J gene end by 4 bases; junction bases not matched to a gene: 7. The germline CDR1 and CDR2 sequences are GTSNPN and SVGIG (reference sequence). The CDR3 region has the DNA TGTGCCTGGAGTAAACCGGGACAGGGTGCAGATACGCAGTATTTT. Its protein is CAWSKPGQGADTQYF.

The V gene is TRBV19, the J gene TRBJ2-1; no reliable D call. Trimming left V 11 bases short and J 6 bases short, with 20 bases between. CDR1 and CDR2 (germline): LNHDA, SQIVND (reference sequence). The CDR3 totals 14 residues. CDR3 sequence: CASSRRNSFNEQFF. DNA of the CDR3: TGTGCCTCTTCGCGGCGAAATTCTTTCAATGAGCAGTTCTTC.

CDR3 coding DNA: TGTGCCAGCAGCGTAATAGGGGGAGGGCTTGGTGAGCAGTTCTTC. It codes for CASSVIGGGLGEQFF. This chain joins TRBV9 and TRBJ2-1, with a tentative D call TRBD2 (7 bases). In germline, CDR1 is SGDLS, CDR2 YYNGEE. The CDR3 runs 15 residues. V shed 1 base and J shed 9 bases, with 17 bases lying between them.

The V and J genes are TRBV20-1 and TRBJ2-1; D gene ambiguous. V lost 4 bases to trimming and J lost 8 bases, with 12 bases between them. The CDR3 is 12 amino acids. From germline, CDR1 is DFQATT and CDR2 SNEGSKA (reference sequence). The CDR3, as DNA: TGCAGTGCTACAGCCCCGCCGTATGAGCAGTTCTTC. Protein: CSATAPPYEQFF.

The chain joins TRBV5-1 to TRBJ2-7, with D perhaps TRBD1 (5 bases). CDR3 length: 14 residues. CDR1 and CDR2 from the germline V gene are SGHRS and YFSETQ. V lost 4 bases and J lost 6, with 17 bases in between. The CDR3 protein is CASSPELRGLEQYV. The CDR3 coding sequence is TGCGCCAGCAGCCCCGAGTTAAGGGGTCTCGAGCAGTACGTC.

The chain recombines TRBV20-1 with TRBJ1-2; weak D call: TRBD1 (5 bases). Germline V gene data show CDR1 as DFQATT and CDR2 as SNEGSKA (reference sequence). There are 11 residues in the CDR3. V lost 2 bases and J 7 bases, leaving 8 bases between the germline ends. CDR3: CSARTGAGYTF. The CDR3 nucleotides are TGCAGTGCTAGAACCGGGGCTGGCTACACCTTC.

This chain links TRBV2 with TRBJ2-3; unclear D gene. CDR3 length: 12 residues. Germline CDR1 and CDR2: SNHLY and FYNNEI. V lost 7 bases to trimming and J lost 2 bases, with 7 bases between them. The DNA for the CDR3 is TGTGCCAGCACCCGCATCACAGATACGCAGTATTTT. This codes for CASTRITDTQYF.

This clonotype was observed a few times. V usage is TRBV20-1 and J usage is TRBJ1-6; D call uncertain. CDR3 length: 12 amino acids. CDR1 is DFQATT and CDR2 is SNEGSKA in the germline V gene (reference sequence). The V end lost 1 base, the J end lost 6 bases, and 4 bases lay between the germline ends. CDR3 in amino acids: CSARAGNSPLHF. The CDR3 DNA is TGCAGTGCTAGAGCGGGTAATTCACCCCTCCACTTT.

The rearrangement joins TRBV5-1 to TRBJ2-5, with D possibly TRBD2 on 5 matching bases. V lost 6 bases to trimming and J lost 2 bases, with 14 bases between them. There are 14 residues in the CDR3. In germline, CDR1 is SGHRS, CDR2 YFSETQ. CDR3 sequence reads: CASNFLGVQETQYF. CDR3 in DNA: TGCGCCAGCAACTTTCTCGGGGTACAAGAGACCCAGTACTTC.

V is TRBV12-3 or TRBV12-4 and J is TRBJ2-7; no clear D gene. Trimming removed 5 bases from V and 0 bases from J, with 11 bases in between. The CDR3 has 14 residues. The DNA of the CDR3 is TGTGCCAGCAGTGTTACAGTGAACTCCTACGAGCAGTACTTC. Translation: CASSVTVNSYEQYF.

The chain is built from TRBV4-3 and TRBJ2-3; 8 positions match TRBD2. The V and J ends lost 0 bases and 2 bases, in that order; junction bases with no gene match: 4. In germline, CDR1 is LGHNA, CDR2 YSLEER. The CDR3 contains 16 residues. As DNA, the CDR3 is TGCGCCAGCAGCCAAGATCCGGGGGGGGACACAGATACGCAGTATTTT. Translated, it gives CASSQDPGGDTDTQYF.

CDR3 DNA sequence: TGCAGTGCTGGAGGGCATGGTGGGGTCGAGCAGTACTTC. Translating gives CSAGGHGGVEQYF. The rearrangement joins TRBV20-1 to TRBJ2-7, with D possibly matching TRBD2 (6 bases). Trimming took 5 bases from V and 6 from J, leaving 17 bases between them. Germline CDR1 reads DFQATT; CDR2 reads SNEGSKA (reference sequence). This CDR3 is 13 amino acids long.

CDR3 DNA: TGTGCCAGTAGTCGAGCGGGACTAGCAGTCCACGAGCAGTACTTC. As protein: CASSRAGLAVHEQYF. The chain couples TRBV19 to TRBJ2-7, with 9 bases aligning to TRBD2. Germline trimming cut 5 bases from V and 5 bases from J; bases unmatched to any gene: 10. The CDR3 has 15 amino acids. Germline CDR1 LNHDA, CDR2 SQIVND (reference sequence).

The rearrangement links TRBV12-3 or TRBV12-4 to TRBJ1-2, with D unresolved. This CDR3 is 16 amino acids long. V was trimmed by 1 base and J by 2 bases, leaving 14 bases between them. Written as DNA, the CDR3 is TGTGCCAGCAGTTTAGACGTCCGGGCCGACAACTATGGCTACACCTTC. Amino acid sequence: CASSLDVRADNYGYTF.

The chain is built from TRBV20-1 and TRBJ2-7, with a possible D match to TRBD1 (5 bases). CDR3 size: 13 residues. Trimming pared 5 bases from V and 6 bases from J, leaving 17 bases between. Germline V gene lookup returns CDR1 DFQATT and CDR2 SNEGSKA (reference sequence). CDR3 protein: CSAGQTRVREQYF. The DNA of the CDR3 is TGCAGTGCTGGCCAGACCAGGGTACGCGAGCAGTACTTC.

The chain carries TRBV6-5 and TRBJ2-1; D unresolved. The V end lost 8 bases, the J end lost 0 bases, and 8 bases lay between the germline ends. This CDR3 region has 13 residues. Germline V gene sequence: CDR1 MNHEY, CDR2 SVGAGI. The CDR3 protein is CASWPSSYNEQFF. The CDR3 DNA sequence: TGTGCCAGCTGGCCCAGCTCCTACAATGAGCAGTTCTTC.

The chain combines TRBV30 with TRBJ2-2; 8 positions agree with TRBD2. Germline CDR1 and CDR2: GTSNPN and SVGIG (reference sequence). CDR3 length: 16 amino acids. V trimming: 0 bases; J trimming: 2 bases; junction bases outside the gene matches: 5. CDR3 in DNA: TGTGCCTGGAGTGTACGTAGCGGGACCAACACCGGGGAGCTGTTTTTT. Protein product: CAWSVRSGTNTGELFF.

CDR3 amino acids: CSAIGQGNTEAFF. The CDR3 DNA reads as TGCAGTGCCATAGGACAGGGGAACACTGAAGCTTTCTTT. This rearrangement joins TRBV20-1 to TRBJ1-1; 8 bases match TRBD1. CDR3 length: 13 amino acids. V lost 6 bases and J lost 1; bases outside the gene matches: 4. Germline CDR1 is DFQATT and CDR2 is SNEGSKA (reference sequence).